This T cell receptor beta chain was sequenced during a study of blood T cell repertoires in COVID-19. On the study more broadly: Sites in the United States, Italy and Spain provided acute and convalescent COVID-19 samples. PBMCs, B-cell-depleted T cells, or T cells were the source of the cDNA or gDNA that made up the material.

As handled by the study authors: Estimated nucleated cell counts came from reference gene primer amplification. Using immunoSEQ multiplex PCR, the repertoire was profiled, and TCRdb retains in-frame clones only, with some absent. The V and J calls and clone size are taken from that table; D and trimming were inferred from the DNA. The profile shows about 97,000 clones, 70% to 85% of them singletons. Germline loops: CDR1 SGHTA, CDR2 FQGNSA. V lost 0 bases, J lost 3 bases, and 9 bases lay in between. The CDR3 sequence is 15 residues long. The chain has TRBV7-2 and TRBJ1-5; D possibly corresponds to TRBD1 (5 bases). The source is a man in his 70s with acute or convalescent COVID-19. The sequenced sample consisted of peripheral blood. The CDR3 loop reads CASSLAGGFNQPQHF. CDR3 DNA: TGTGCCAGCAGCTTAGCCGGGGGTTTCAATCAGCCCCAGCATTTT.